The 3 T cell receptor beta chains presented below share a single source sample, sequenced in a study of T cells expressing NK-cell markers. TCRdb re-called the 5' RACE reads; every CDR3 protein appears as one record, without DNA. Its table records 300,000 to 450,000 distinct CDR3 sequences. Sample: blood T cells: a sorted CD56 or NKG2C T cell subset, CD4+ or CD8+ T cells, or bulk PBMC T cells (not recorded which). These receptors were taken from a man aged 18 to 69 in good health.

This sequence joins TRBV20-1 and TRBJ2-7; lacking DNA, the TRBD2 call made by TCRdb goes unchecked. CDR1 is DFQATT and CDR2 is SNEGSKA in the germline V gene (reference sequence). The CDR3 has 14 amino acids. This chain's CDR3 is CSASPQRGTYEQYF.

V gene TRBV7-9 combines with J gene TRBJ2-1; TCRdb picks TRBD1, but there is no DNA to check that call. The CDR3 extends over 14 amino acids. CDR1 is SEHNR and CDR2 is FQNEAQ in the germline V gene (reference sequence). The chain's CDR3 is CASARDTSSNEQFF.

V gene TRBV4-2 combines with J gene TRBJ2-5; TCRdb's D call of TRBD1 is untestable without DNA. The CDR3 runs 17 residues. The germline gives CDR1 LGHNA, CDR2 YNFKEQ. The CDR3 spells CASSRGVTTGGSETQYF.